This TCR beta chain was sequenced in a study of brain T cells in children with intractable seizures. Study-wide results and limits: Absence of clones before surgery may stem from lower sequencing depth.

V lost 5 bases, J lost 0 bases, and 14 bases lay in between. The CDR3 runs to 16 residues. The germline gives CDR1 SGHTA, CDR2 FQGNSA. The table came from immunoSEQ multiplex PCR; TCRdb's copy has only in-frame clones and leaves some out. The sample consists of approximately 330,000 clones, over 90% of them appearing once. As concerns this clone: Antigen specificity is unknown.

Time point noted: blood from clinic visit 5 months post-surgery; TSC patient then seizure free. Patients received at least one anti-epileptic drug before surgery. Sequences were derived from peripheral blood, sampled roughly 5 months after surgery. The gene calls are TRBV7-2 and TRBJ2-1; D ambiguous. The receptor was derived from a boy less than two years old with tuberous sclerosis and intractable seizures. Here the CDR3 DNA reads TGTGCCAGCAGCGATTACTCCTCGAGCTCCTACAATGAGCAGTTCTTC. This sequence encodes CASSDYSSSSYNEQFF. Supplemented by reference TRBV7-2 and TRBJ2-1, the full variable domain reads GAGVSQSPSNKVTEKGKDVELRCDPISGHTALYWYRQSLGQGLEFLIYFQGNSAPDKSGLPSDRFSAERTGGSVSTLTIQRTQQEDSAVYLCASSDYSSSSYNEQFFGPGTRLTVL.